This TCR beta chain was observed in a study of cytomegalovirus exposure and HLA in healthy donors. Study results and limitations: The productive fraction for most TCR beta V segments was about 90% or about 30% in an earlier analysis.

Per the germline V gene, CDR1 is LGHNT and CDR2 is FRNRAP. The germline V and J ends were trimmed by 5 bases and 0 bases, with 11 bases remaining between them. This CDR3 has 15 residues. With regard to this clone: Its antigen remains unknown.

PCR employed 60 Vbeta and 13 Jbeta primers. Produced via immunoSEQ multiplex PCR; TCRdb's table is partial and in-frame only. The sample has around 200,000 clones, over 65% seen once. The chain is built from TRBV12-5 and TRBJ2-4; possible D gene TRBD2, 5 bases. The sequence came from an older woman in good health and CMV-seropositive. Sequenced material: PBMCs. CDR3 sequence reads: CASGPGLIAKNIQYF. DNA for the CDR3: TGTGCTAGTGGTCCCGGACTTATAGCCAAAAACATTCAGTACTTC. The whole variable domain, filled in from reference TRBV12-5 and TRBJ2-4, reads DARVTQTPRHKVTEMGQEVTMRCQPILGHNTVFWYRQTMMQGLELLAYFRNRAPLDDSGMPKDRFSAEMPDATLATLKIQPSEPRDSAVYFCASGPGLIAKNIQYFGAGTRLSVL.